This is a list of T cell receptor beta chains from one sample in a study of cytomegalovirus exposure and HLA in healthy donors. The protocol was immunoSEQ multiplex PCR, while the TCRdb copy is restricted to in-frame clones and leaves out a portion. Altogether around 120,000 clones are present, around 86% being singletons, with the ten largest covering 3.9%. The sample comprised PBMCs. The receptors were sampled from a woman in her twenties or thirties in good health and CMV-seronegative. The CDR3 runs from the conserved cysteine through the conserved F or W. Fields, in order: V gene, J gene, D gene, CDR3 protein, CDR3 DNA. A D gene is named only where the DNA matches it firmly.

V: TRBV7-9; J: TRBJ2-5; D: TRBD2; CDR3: CASSLRGSGRSQETQYF; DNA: TGTGCCAGCAGCTTAAGGGGCAGCGGGAGGTCCCAAGAGACCCAGTACTTC
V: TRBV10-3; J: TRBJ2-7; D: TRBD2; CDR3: CAIGPGGDSYEQYF; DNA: TGTGCCATCGGGCCGGGAGGGGATTCCTACGAGCAGTACTTC
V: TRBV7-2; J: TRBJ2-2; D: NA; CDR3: CASSLASAGELFF; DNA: TGTGCCAGCAGCTTAGCGTCTGCCGGGGAGCTGTTTTTT
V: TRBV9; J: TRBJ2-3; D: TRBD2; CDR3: CASSPRGVTDTQYF; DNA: TGTGCCAGCAGCCCTCGGGGGGTCACAGATACGCAGTATTTT
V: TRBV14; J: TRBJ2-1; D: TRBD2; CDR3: CASSPPGLAGGSYNEQFF; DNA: TGTGCCAGCAGCCCGCCGGGACTAGCGGGAGGGTCCTACAATGAGCAGTTCTTC
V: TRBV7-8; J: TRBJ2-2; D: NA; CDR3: CASSLEPRSGSGTGELFF; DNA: TGTGCCAGCAGCTTAGAACCTAGGTCGGGGAGCGGTACCGGGGAGCTGTTTTTT
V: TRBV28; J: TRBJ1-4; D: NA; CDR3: CASSLLGQGTEKLFF; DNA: TGTGCCAGCAGTTTATTGGGGCAGGGGACTGAAAAACTGTTTTTT
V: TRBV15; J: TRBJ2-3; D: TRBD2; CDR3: CATSREGGRSTDTQYF; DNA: TGTGCCACCAGCAGAGAGGGAGGGCGGAGCACAGATACGCAGTATTTT
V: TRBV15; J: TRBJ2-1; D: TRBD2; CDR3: CATSTPTARERYNEQFF; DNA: TGTGCCACCAGCACCCCAACAGCGCGGGAGCGTTACAATGAGCAGTTCTTC
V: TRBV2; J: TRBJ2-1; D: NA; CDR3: CASTASRYEQFF; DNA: TGTGCCAGCACCGCTAGTCGCTATGAGCAGTTCTTC
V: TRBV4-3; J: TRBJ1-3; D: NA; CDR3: CASSQDFSGGQGNTIYF; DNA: TGCGCCAGCAGCCAAGATTTTAGCGGGGGGCAAGGAAACACCATATATTTT
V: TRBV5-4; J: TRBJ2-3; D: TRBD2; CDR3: CASSLGASGSSDTQYF; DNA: TGTGCCAGCAGCTTGGGGGCTAGCGGGAGCTCTGATACGCAGTATTTT
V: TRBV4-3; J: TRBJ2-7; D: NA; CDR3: CASSQDRRSPYEQYF; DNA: TGCGCCAGCAGCCAAGATCGGCGGAGCCCCTACGAGCAGTACTTC
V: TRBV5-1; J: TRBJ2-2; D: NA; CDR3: CASIGRSDTGELFF; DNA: TGCGCCAGCATCGGTAGGAGCGACACCGGGGAGCTGTTTTTT
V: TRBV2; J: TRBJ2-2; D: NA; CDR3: CASVPGQRTSIGELFF; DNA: TGTGCCAGCGTCCCGGGACAAAGGACTTCAATCGGGGAGCTGTTTTTT
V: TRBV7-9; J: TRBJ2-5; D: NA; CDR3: CASSLILRDTQETQYF; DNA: TGTGCCAGCAGCTTGATCCTCCGGGACACCCAAGAGACCCAGTACTTC
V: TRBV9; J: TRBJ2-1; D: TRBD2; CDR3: CASSVGDKAGSSYNEQFF; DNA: TGTGCCAGCAGCGTAGGGGATAAAGCGGGGAGCTCCTACAATGAGCAGTTCTTC
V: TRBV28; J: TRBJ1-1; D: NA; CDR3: CASTPTLGGANTEAFF; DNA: TGTGCCAGCACTCCGACCTTGGGCGGGGCGAACACTGAAGCTTTCTTT